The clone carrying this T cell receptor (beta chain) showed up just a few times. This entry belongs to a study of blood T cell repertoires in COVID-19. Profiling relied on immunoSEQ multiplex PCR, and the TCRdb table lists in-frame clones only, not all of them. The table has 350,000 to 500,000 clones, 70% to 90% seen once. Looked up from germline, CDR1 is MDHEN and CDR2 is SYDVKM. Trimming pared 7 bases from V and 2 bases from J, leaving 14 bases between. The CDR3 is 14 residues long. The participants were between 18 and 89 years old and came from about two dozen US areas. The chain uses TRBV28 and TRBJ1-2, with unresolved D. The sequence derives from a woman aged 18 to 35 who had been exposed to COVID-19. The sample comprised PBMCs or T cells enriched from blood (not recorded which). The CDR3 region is CASTLRGFNYGYTF. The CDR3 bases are TGTGCCAGCACATTAAGAGGGTTCAACTATGGCTACACCTTC.